This TCR beta chain was identified during a study of neoadjuvant anti-PD-1 for oral cavity cancer. V lost 3 bases and J lost 0, with 20 bases in between. CDR3 length: 18 residues. Per the germline V gene, CDR1 is GTSNPN and CDR2 is SVGIG (reference sequence). Assay: immunoSEQ multiplex PCR; the TCRdb copy retains only in-frame clones and omits some. The sample lists tens of thousands of clones, around 83% occurring once. The input for sequencing was PBMCs, taken before nivolumab (anti-PD-1) treatment. V and J are TRBV30 and TRBJ1-4, with D possibly being TRBD1 (5 bases). This receptor was taken from a person between 35 and 79 years old with oral cavity squamous cell carcinoma. As DNA, the CDR3 is TGTGCCTGGAGAGGGCGACGCCAAGGGGACGCAACTAATGAAAAACTGTTTTTT. Amino acids: CAWRGRRQGDATNEKLFF.